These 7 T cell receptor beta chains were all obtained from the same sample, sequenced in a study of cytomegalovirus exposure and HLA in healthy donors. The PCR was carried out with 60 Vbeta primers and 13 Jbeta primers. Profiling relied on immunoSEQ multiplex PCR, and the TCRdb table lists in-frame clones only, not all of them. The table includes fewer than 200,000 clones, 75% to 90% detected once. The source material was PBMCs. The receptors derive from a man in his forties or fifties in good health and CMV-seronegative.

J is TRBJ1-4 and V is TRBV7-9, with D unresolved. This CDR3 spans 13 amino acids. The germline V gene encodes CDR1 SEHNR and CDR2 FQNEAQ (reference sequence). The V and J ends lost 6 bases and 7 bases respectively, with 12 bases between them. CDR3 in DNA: TGTGCCAGCAGAGAGGAGGCAGGTGAAAAACTGTTTTTT. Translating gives CASREEAGEKLFF. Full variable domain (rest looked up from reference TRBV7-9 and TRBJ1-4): DTGVSQNPRHKITKRGQNVTFRCDPISEHNRLYWYRQTLGQGPEFLTYFQNEAQLEKSRLLSDRFSAERPKGSFSTLEIQRTEQGDSAMYLCASREEAGEKLFFGSGTQLSVL.

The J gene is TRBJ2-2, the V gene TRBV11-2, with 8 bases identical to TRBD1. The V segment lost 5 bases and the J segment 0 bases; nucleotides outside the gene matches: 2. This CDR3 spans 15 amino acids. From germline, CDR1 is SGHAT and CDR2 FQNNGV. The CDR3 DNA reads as TGTGCCAGCAGCACGGGACAGGCGAACACCGGGGAGCTGTTTTTT. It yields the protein CASSTGQANTGELFF.

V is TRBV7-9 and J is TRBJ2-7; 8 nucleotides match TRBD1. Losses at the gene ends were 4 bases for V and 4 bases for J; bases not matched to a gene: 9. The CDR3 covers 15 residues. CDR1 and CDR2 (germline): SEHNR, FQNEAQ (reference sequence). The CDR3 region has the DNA TGTGCCAGCAGCTCCCCACGACAGGGGTTTTACGAGCAGTACTTC. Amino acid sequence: CASSSPRQGFYEQYF.

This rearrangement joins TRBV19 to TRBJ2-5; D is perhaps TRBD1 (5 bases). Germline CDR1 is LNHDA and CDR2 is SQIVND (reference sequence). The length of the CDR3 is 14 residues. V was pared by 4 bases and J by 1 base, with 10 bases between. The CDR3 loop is CASSTTDIQETQYF. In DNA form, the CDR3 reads TGTGCCAGTAGTACGACAGATATCCAAGAGACCCAGTACTTC. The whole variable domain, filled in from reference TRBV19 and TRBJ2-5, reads DGGITQSPKYLFRKEGQNVTLSCEQNLNHDAMYWYRQDPGQGLRLIYYSQIVNDFQKGDIAEGYSVSREKKESFPLTVTSAQKNPTAFYLCASSTTDIQETQYFGPGTRLLVL.

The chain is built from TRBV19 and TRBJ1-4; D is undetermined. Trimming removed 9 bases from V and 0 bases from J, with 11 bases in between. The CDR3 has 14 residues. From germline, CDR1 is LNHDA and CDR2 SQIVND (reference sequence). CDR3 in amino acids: CASKLVATNEKLFF. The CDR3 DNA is TGTGCCAGCAAACTGGTTGCAACTAATGAAAAACTGTTTTTT.

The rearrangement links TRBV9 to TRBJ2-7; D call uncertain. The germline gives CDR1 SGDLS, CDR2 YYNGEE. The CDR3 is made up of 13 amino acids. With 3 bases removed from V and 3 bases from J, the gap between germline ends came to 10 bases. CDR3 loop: CASSDALLYEQYF. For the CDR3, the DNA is TGTGCCAGCAGCGATGCATTACTCTACGAGCAGTACTTC.

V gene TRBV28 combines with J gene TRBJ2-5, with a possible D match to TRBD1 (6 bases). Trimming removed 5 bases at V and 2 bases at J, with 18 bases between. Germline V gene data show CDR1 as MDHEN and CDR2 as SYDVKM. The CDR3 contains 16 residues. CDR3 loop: CASSLSPGHLQETQYF. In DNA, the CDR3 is TGTGCCAGCAGTCTCTCACCGGGACACCTTCAAGAGACCCAGTACTTC.